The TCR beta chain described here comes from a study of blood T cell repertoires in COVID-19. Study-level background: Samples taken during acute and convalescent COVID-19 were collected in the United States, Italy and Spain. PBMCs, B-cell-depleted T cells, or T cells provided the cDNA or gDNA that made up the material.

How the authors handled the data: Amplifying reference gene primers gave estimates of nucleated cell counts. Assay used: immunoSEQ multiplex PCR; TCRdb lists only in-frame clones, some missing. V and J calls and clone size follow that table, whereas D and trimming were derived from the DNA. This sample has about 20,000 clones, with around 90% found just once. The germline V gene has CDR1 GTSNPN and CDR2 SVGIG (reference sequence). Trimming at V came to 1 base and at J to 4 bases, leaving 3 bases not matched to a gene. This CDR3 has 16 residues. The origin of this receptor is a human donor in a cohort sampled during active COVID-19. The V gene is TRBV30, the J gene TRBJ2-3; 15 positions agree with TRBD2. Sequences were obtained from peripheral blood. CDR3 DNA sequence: TGTGCCTGGAGTGCCGGACTAGCGGGAGGGGCAGATACGCAGTATTTT. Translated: CAWSAGLAGGADTQYF.